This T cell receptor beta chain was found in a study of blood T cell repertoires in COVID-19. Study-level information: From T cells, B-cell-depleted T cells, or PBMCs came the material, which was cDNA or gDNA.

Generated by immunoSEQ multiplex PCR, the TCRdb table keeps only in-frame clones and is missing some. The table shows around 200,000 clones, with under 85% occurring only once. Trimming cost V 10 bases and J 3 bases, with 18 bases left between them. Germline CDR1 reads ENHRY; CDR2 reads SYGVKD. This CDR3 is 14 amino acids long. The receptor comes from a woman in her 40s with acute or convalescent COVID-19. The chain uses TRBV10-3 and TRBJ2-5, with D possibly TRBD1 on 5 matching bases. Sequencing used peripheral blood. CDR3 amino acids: CATAVGRLKETQYF. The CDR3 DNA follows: TGTGCCACCGCAGTGGGGCGCTTGAAAGAGACCCAGTACTTC.